What follows are 20 T cell receptor beta chains derived from one specimen sequenced in a study of cytomegalovirus exposure and HLA in healthy donors. The assay was immunoSEQ multiplex PCR, and TCRdb's table has in-frame clones only and misses some. The sample carries approximately 99,000 clones, around 95% recorded once. Material: PBMCs. These receptors were collected from a woman aged 18-29 years in good health and CMV-seronegative.

The rearrangement links TRBV7-9 to TRBJ1-1, with 7 bases fitting TRBD1. After removal of 5 bases from V and 11 bases from J, the junction contained 5 bases not matched to a gene. The CDR3 consists of 11 residues. Germline CDR1 SEHNR, CDR2 FQNEAQ (reference sequence). The chain's CDR3 is CASSPTGSAFF. DNA of the CDR3: TGTGCCAGCAGCCCGACAGGGTCGGCTTTCTTT.

The chain joins TRBV5-3 to TRBJ2-3; D is unclear. TRBV5-3 is an ORF for which the function is uncertain. This CDR3 region has 16 residues. V was clipped by 4 bases and J by 2 bases, with 17 bases between them. DNA for the CDR3: TGTGCCAGAAGCGCGGCCGCGGTGCGGTCCACAGATACGCAGTATTTT. Translation gives CARSAAAVRSTDTQYF.

CDR3 loop: CASSPVTGMNTEAFF. The CDR3 coding sequence is TGTGCCAGCTCACCCGTGACAGGCATGAACACTGAAGCTTTCTTT. This sequence joins TRBV18 and TRBJ1-1, with D perhaps TRBD1 (6 bases). With 3 bases removed from V and 0 bases from J, the gap between germline ends came to 11 bases. This CDR3 has 15 amino acids. Germline-derived CDR1 and CDR2 are KGHSH and LQKENI.

This clone was counted once. This chain joins TRBV6-6 and TRBJ2-3; 8 positions agree with TRBD2. V was clipped by 0 bases and J by 4 bases; unmatched bases: 6. CDR1 and CDR2 from the germline V gene are MNHNY and SVGAGI (reference sequence). The CDR3 sequence is 16 residues long. In nucleotides, the CDR3 is TGTGCCAGCAGTTACTCCGGGGGGGGCGTGTCAGATACGCAGTATTTT. Its translation: CASSYSGGGVSDTQYF.

The count of this clone is one. The chain employs TRBV28 and TRBJ1-2, with D uncertain. The CDR3 loop spans 17 amino acids. Trimming removed 5 bases from V and 4 bases from J, with 23 bases in between. Germline CDR1 reads MDHEN; CDR2 reads SYDVKM. In nucleotides, the CDR3 is TGTGCCAGCAGTCTTCAATCTCCGGGAGTCCCCCGCTATGGCTACACCTTC. This encodes CASSLQSPGVPRYGYTF.

The chain combines TRBV6-5 with TRBJ2-3; weak D call: TRBD2 (5 bases). The CDR3 has 15 amino acids. Trimming took 8 bases from V and 0 from J, leaving 15 bases between them. Germline CDR1 and CDR2: MNHEY and SVGAGI. The CDR3 region is CASREPTGSTDTQYF. The CDR3 bases are TGTGCCAGCCGCGAGCCGACGGGAAGCACAGATACGCAGTATTTT.

The chain combines TRBV2 with TRBJ2-7, with 9 bases lining up with TRBD1. Germline V CDR1 and CDR2: SNHLY, FYNNEI. The CDR3 covers 14 residues. V lost 1 base, J lost 2 bases, and 0 bases stayed unmatched. CDR3 sequence: CASSEGTGAYEQYF. CDR3 coding DNA: TGTGCCAGCAGTGAAGGGACAGGGGCCTACGAGCAGTACTTC.

This clone was detected once. The V gene is TRBV30, the J gene TRBJ1-1; D ambiguous. Germline V gene lookup returns CDR1 GTSNPN and CDR2 SVGIG (reference sequence). The CDR3 is 13 amino acids. The ends were cut back, 0 bases at V and 2 bases at J, with 7 bases in the middle. The chain's CDR3 is CAWSVQPNTEAFF. As DNA, the CDR3 is TGTGCCTGGAGTGTACAACCAAACACTGAAGCTTTCTTT. The variable domain in full, completed from reference TRBV30 and TRBJ1-1, reads SQTIHQWPATLVQPVGSPLSLECTVEGTSNPNLYWYRQAAGRGLQLLFYSVGIGQISSEVPQNLSASRPQDRQFILSSKKLLLSDSGFYLCAWSVQPNTEAFFGQGTRLTVV.

The chain employs TRBV4-3 and TRBJ2-2, with 9 bases lining up with TRBD2. Trimming took 0 bases from V and 6 from J; bases not matched to a gene: 14. The germline CDR1 and CDR2 sequences are LGHNA and YSLEER. The CDR3 spans 19 residues. The CDR3 coding sequence is TGCGCCAGCAGCCAAGAGGAAATGAGTAGCGGGGGTCGGGCCGGGGAGCTGTTTTTT. Translation: CASSQEEMSSGGRAGELFF.

The gene calls are TRBV6-1 and TRBJ2-1; 15 bases fit TRBD2. Germline lookup yields CDR1 MNHNS and CDR2 SASEGT. The CDR3 is 15 residues long. V shed 6 bases and J 7 bases; nucleotides not matched to a gene: 4. The CDR3 sequence: CASRGTSGGRNEQFF. The CDR3 nucleotides are TGTGCCAGCAGGGGGACTAGCGGGGGGAGGAATGAGCAGTTCTTC.

The chain joins TRBV28 to TRBJ1-2; weak D call: TRBD1 (5 bases). Germline CDR1 reads MDHEN; CDR2 reads SYDVKM. The CDR3 extends over 14 amino acids. The germline V and J ends were trimmed by 4 bases and 4 bases, with 13 bases remaining between them. The DNA for the CDR3 is TGTGCCAGCAGTTCCAACGTCAGGGTCTATGGCTACACCTTC. It translates to CASSSNVRVYGYTF.

The chain has TRBV5-4 and TRBJ1-1, with D tentatively TRBD1 (6 bases). The length of the CDR3 is 16 residues. V lost 4 bases to trimming and J lost 3 bases, with 19 bases between them. Looked up from germline, CDR1 is SGHNT and CDR2 is YYREEE (reference sequence). In DNA, the CDR3 is TGTGCCAGCAGCCCTTCTGTCAGGGGTGATGACACTGAAGCTTTCTTT. Translating gives CASSPSVRGDDTEAFF. The variable domain in full, with the rest retrieved from reference TRBV5-4 and TRBJ1-1, is ETGVTQSPTHLIKTRGQQVTLRCSSQSGHNTVSWYQQALGQGPQFIFQYYREEENGRGNFPPRFSGLQFPNYSSELNVNALELDDSALYLCASSPSVRGDDTEAFFGQGTRLTVV.

The chain couples TRBV19 to TRBJ1-6; TRBD1 aligns across 9 bases. In germline, CDR1 is LNHDA, CDR2 SQIVND (reference sequence). The CDR3 runs to 15 residues. Losses at the gene ends were 6 bases for V and 12 bases for J; bases not matched to a gene: 12. CDR3 sequence: CASSPSDRGLRPLHF. The CDR3 nucleotides are TGTGCCAGTAGCCCGTCGGACAGGGGACTACGACCCCTCCACTTT.

This sequence joins TRBV4-2 and TRBJ2-1; 10 bases map to TRBD2. Losses at the gene ends were 0 bases for V and 7 bases for J; bases not matched to a gene: 6. This CDR3 region has 16 residues. Germline V lookup: CDR1 LGHNA, CDR2 YNFKEQ. The CDR3 loop reads CASSQDASGGANEQFF. The CDR3 DNA reads as TGTGCCAGCAGCCAAGATGCGAGCGGGGGGGCGAATGAGCAGTTCTTC.

The rearrangement links TRBV19 to TRBJ2-1, with 10 nucleotides matching TRBD2. The CDR3 has 17 amino acids. With 2 bases clipped from V and 0 bases from J, the junction kept 4 bases outside the gene matches. Germline V gene sequence: CDR1 LNHDA, CDR2 SQIVND (reference sequence). CDR3 sequence reads: CASSIYVAGGSYNEQFF. The CDR3 DNA reads as TGTGCCAGTAGTATATATGTAGCGGGGGGCTCCTACAATGAGCAGTTCTTC.

V and J are TRBV5-1 and TRBJ2-2; 7 bases agree with TRBD2. CDR3 length: 12 residues. In germline, CDR1 is SGHRS, CDR2 YFSETQ. V was pared by 7 bases and J by 6 bases, with 3 bases of the junction left unmatched. The CDR3: CASEGGPGELFF. The CDR3 DNA follows: TGCGCCAGCGAGGGAGGGCCCGGGGAGCTGTTTTTT.

V is TRBV5-6 and J is TRBJ1-5; 7 bases are shared with TRBD1. Trimming removed 4 bases from V and 3 bases from J; junction bases left unmatched: 4. This CDR3 is 14 amino acids long. CDR1 is SGHDT, CDR2 YYEEEE, per germline. The CDR3 DNA follows: TGTGCCAGCAGCCTGGGACAGATCAATCAGCCCCAGCATTTT. Translated, it gives CASSLGQINQPQHF.

This chain connects TRBV5-8 to TRBJ1-5; D is perhaps TRBD1 (5 bases). The germline gives CDR1 SGHTS, CDR2 YDEGEE. The ends were cut back, 2 bases at V and 6 bases at J, with 21 bases in the middle. The CDR3 contains 17 residues. CDR3 residues: CASSFRGVGVVAQPQHF. The CDR3, as DNA: TGTGCCAGCAGCTTCCGCGGTGTAGGGGTAGTCGCTCAGCCCCAGCATTTT.

The chain uses TRBV16 and TRBJ1-2, with a weak D call TRBD1 (5 bases). This CDR3 has 14 residues. Germline CDR1 reads KGHSY; CDR2 reads FQNENV. The V end was cut by 7 bases, the J end by 0 bases, with 12 bases between. DNA of the CDR3: TGTGCCAGCACCCGACAGTTAGCTAACTATGGCTACACCTTC. Translation gives CASTRQLANYGYTF.

V and J are TRBV11-2 and TRBJ2-1, with no clear D. V gave up 1 base and J gave up 6 bases, with 13 bases separating them. In germline, CDR1 is SGHAT, CDR2 FQNNGV. The CDR3 extends over 15 amino acids. CDR3 loop: CASSLVTGYGNEQFF. The DNA for the CDR3 is TGTGCCAGCAGCTTAGTGACTGGTTATGGCAATGAGCAGTTCTTC.